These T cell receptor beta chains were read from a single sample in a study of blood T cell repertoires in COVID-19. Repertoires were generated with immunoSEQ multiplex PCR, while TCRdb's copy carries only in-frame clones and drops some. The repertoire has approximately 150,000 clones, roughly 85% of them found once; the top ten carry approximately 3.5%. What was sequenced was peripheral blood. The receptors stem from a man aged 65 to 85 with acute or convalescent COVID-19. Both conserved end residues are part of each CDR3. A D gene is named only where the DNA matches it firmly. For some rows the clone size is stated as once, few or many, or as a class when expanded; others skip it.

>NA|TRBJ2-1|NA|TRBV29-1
TGCAGCGTGATCCCGGGTACTGGATCTTACAATGAGCAGTTCTTC
CSVIPGTGSYNEQFF
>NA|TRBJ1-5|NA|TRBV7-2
TGTGCCAGCAGCCCCCGGTATGGAGGTGGAGATCAGCCCCAGCATTTT
CASSPRYGGGDQPQHF
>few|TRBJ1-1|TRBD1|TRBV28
TGTGCCAGCAGGGCCCCCAGGGGGCGATTGCCCACTGAAGCTTTCTTT
CASRAPRGRLPTEAFF
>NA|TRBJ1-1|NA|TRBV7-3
TGTGCCAGCAGCTTAACAGCTCGGAACACTGAAGCTTTCTTT
CASSLTARNTEAFF
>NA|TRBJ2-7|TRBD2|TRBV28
TGTGCCAGCAGTCCCCGCGGGGAGGGCAGGTACGAGCAGTACTTC
CASSPRGEGRYEQYF
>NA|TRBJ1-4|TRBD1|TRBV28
TGTGCCAGCACGCAGGGGGCTGGAAAACTGTTTTTT
CASTQGAGKLFF
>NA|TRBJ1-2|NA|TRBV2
TGTGCCAGCAGTTTCTCGGCAGGGGTAGCTAACTATGGCTACACCTTC
CASSFSAGVANYGYTF
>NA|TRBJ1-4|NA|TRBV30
TGTGCCTGGAGGCCAAATGGGGCTAAAGTGTTTTTT
CAWRPNGAKVFF
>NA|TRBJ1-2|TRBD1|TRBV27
TGTGCCAGCAAACAAGGACAGGCGGACTATGGCTACACCTTC
CASKQGQADYGYTF
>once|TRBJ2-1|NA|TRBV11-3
TGTGCCAGCAGCTCCCGACAGGACAATGAGCAGTTCTTC
CASSSRQDNEQFF
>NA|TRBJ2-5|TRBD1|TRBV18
TGTGCCAGCTCCGCAGGGGGACAAGAGACCCAGTACTTC
CASSAGGQETQYF
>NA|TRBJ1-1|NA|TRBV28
TGTGCCAGCAGTAGACAGGAAGTGAACACTGAAGCTTTCTTT
CASSRQEVNTEAFF
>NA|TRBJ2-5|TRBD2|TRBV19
TGTGCCAGTAGTTTACGGACTAGCGGGGGTCCTAGAGAGACCCAGTACTTC
CASSLRTSGGPRETQYF
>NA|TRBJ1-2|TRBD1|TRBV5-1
TGCGCCAGCAGCTTCCAGGGGGACCCCAACTACACCTTC
CASSFQGDPNYTF
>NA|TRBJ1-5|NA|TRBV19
TGTGCCAGTAGTATCCACAGAAGCAATCAGCCCCAGCATTTT
CASSIHRSNQPQHF
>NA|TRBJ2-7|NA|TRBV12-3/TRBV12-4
TGTGCCAGCAGTCCTGGCCCCTACGAGCAGTACTTC
CASSPGPYEQYF
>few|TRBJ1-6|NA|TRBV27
TGTGCCAGCAGTTTACCTTATTCACCCCTCCACTTT
CASSLPYSPLHF
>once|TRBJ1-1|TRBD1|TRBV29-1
TGCAGCGTTGAAGGCGTAACAGGGGTCACTGAAGCTTTCTTT
CSVEGVTGVTEAFF
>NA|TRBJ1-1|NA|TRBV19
TGTGCCAGTAGAACCGGGACACAGAACACTGAAGCTTTCTTT
CASRTGTQNTEAFF
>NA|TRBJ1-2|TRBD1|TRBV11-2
TGTGCCAGCAGCCGGGACAGAAACTATGGCTACACCTTC
CASSRDRNYGYTF
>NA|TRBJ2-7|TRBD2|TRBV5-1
TGCGCCAGCAGCCTAGGACTAGCGAGCTACGAGCAGTACTTC
CASSLGLASYEQYF
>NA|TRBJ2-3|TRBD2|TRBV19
TGTGCCAGTAGTATTAATGGGGCTAGCGGAACCACAGATACGCAGTATTTT
CASSINGASGTTDTQYF
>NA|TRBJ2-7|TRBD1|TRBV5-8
TGTGCCAGCAGCCTGGACAGGGGGGCCTACGAGCAGTACTTC
CASSLDRGAYEQYF
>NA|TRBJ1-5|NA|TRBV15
TGTGCCACCAGCAGACCCGGGGGTCAGCCCCAGCATTTT
CATSRPGGQPQHF
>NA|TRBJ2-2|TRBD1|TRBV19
TGTGCCAGTAGTATCAGGATCGGGACAGGGGGCACCGGGGAGCTGTTTTTT
CASSIRIGTGGTGELFF
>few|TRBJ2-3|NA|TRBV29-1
TGCAGCGTTGATCAGGGCTCAGATACGCAGTATTTT
CSVDQGSDTQYF
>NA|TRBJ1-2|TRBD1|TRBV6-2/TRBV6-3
TGTGCCAGCAGTGCCTCGGACAGGGTCGGCTACACCTTC
CASSASDRVGYTF
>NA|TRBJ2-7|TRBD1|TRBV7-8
TGTGCCAGCAGCTTAGGCTACAGGGGCGAGCAGTACTTC
CASSLGYRGEQYF
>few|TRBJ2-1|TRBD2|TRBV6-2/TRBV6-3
TGTGCCAGCAGTTACGAAGGACTAGCGGGACGGGAGCAGTTCTTC
CASSYEGLAGREQFF
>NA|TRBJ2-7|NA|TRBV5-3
TGTGCCAGAAGCTTGGCTCCTGCGGGGACCAGCTACGAGCAGTACTTC
CARSLAPAGTSYEQYF
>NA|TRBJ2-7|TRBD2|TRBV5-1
TGCGCCAGCAGCTTGGCCCTAGCGGGAGCCCACGAGCAGTACTTC
CASSLALAGAHEQYF
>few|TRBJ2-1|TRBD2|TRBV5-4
TGTGCCAGCAGCCTACCGAGCGGGAGGGCTGACAATGAGCAGTTCTTC
CASSLPSGRADNEQFF
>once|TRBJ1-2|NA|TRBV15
TGTGCCACCAGCAGGGGACTGGAAGCTAACTATGGCTACACCTTC
CATSRGLEANYGYTF
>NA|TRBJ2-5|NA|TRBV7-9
TGTGCCAGCAGCTTAGGGGCAGTCCAAGAGACCCAGTACTTC
CASSLGAVQETQYF
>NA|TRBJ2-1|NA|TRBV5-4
TGTGCCAGCAGCCCACGATTGGCTCCCTTCTACAATGAGCAGTTCTTC
CASSPRLAPFYNEQFF